A single sample is the source of the 13 T cell receptor beta chains below, sequenced in a study of neurological immune-mediated disorders. A single record per CDR3 protein comes from TCRdb applying MiXCR to the 5' RACE reads. The table has tens of thousands of distinct CDR3 sequences, approximately 4.3% seen once; the top ten hold around 5.8%. As to time point: longitudinal time-point 3. The material sequenced was PBMCs. The receptors here all came from a woman aged 60-70 years with multiple sclerosis.

This clonotype has at least ten counts. The junction departs from the called germline gene at one end, perhaps through a read error. The chain couples TRBV7-7 to TRBJ2-5, with D perhaps TRBD1 or TRBD2 (6 bases each). The CDR3 spans 14 residues. In germline, CDR1 is SSHAT, CDR2 FNYEAQ (reference sequence). Here the CDR3 DNA reads TGTGCTAGCAGCTTTTCCGGGGGCGGGGAGACCCAGTACTTC. Residues: CASSFSGGGETQYF.

This clonotype occurred many times. The genes are TRBV28 and TRBJ1-1; no clear D gene. Germline CDR1 reads MDHEN; CDR2 reads SYDVKM. V was clipped by 8 bases and J by 0 bases, with 10 bases between them. The CDR3 sequence is 13 residues long. DNA of the CDR3: TGTGCCAGCGTCCGAACGATGAACACTGAAGCTTTCTTT. It encodes CASVRTMNTEAFF.

This clonotype was counted only a few times. The V call is TRBV10-3, the J call TRBJ1-4; 11 nucleotides line up with TRBD1. The CDR3 runs to 14 residues. V lost 6 bases and J lost 6; bases outside the gene matches: 3. In germline, CDR1 is ENHRY, CDR2 SYGVKD. CDR3 bases: TGTGCCATCAGACCGGGACAGGGGGATGAAAAACTGTTTTTT. Residues: CAIRPGQGDEKLFF.

This clonotype was detected ten times or more. The V and J genes are TRBV20-1 and TRBJ1-5, with D possibly matching TRBD1 (5 bases). V was clipped by 3 bases and J by 0 bases, with 9 bases between them. CDR1 is DFQATT and CDR2 is SNEGSKA in the germline V gene (reference sequence). This CDR3 is 14 amino acids long. The DNA of the CDR3 is TGCAGTGCTAGCACAGGATATAGCAATCAGCCCCAGCATTTT. Its protein product is CSASTGYSNQPQHF.

This clonotype showed up many times. The chain links TRBV12-3 or TRBV12-4 to TRBJ1-5; the match to TRBD1 covers 7 bases. The CDR3 totals 15 residues. Trimming took 7 bases from V and 1 from J; bases not matched to a gene: 7. The chain's CDR3 is CASTEGGGSNQPQHF. The CDR3 DNA sequence: TGTGCCAGCACCGAAGGAGGGGGCAGCAATCAGCCCCAGCATTTT.

In this sample, this clonotype turned up many times. CDR3 region: CASSEGPADTQYF. The CDR3 nucleotides read TGTGCCAGCAGTGAAGGTCCGGCAGATACGCAGTATTTT. V usage is TRBV2 and J usage is TRBJ2-3; D gene ambiguous. This CDR3 has 13 amino acids. With 1 base removed from V and 4 bases from J, the gap between germline ends came to 6 bases. Germline CDR1 and CDR2: SNHLY and FYNNEI.

Many counts were recorded for this clonotype. This chain connects TRBV11-1 to TRBJ1-4; D unclear. CDR1 and CDR2 from the germline V gene are SGHAT and FQDESV (reference sequence). This CDR3 has 14 amino acids. The germline V and J ends were trimmed by 5 bases and 4 bases, with 11 bases remaining between them. The CDR3 DNA reads as TGTGCCAGCAGCCTTCGGACGTTTAATGAAAAACTGTTTTTT. This codes for CASSLRTFNEKLFF.

This clonotype showed up many times. V usage is TRBV20-1 and J usage is TRBJ2-2; 8 nucleotides align to TRBD1. This CDR3 region has 15 residues. The junction had 4 bases not matched to a gene; V was cut back by 3 bases and J by 1 base. The germline gives CDR1 DFQATT, CDR2 SNEGSKA (reference sequence). The CDR3 DNA follows: TGCAGTGCTAGCCGGACAGGGATGAACACCGGGGAGCTGTTTTTT. Its translation is CSASRTGMNTGELFF.

This clonotype turned up a few times. The V gene is TRBV14, the J gene TRBJ2-7, with 7 bases lining up with TRBD1. J was trimmed by 3 bases and V by 4 bases; bases with no gene match: 6. The CDR3 has 14 amino acids. CDR1 SGHDN and CDR2 FVKESK come from the germline V gene. The CDR3 nucleotides read TGTGCCAGCAGCCCCGGGACAGCAAACTACGAGCAGTACTTC. This sequence encodes CASSPGTANYEQYF.

This clonotype was found many times. This rearrangement joins TRBV6-2 or TRBV6-3 to TRBJ2-7; 10 bases map to TRBD1. V dropped 4 bases and J dropped 6; count of bases not matched to a gene: 12. The CDR3 consists of 16 residues. Germline lookup yields CDR1 MNHEY and CDR2 SVGEGT. As DNA, the CDR3 is TGTGCCAGCAGTTCCTCCGGGACAGGGGTCCCTCGCGAGCAGTACTTC. Translation: CASSSSGTGVPREQYF.

This clonotype was found many times. This chain uses TRBV5-4 with TRBJ1-1; D uncertain. V shed 1 base and J shed 0 bases, with 4 bases lying between them. The CDR3 spans 13 residues. The V gene's germline CDR1 is SGHNT and CDR2 YYREEE (reference sequence). Written as DNA, the CDR3 is TGTGCCAGCAGCTTGCTTCTGAACACTGAAGCTTTCTTT. As protein: CASSLLLNTEAFF.

This clonotype was counted at least ten times. The chain recombines TRBV2 with TRBJ1-1; D is perhaps TRBD1 (6 bases). Germline CDR1 SNHLY, CDR2 FYNNEI. Trimming stripped 8 bases from V and 0 bases from J, with 16 bases between. The CDR3 length is 15 residues. The CDR3 protein is CASGAHNRVNTEAFF. CDR3 in DNA: TGTGCCAGCGGCGCCCACAACAGGGTGAACACTGAAGCTTTCTTT. The full variable domain, with the rest looked up from reference TRBV2 and TRBJ1-1, is EPEVTQTPSHQVTQMGQEVILRCVPISNHLYFYWYRQILGQKVEFLVSFYNNEISEKSEIFDDQFSVERPDGSNFTLKIRSTKLEDSAMYFCASGAHNRVNTEAFFGQGTRLTVV.

This clonotype was found many times. This chain connects TRBV12-3 or TRBV12-4 to TRBJ1-2; no clear D. CDR3 length: 11 amino acids. Trimming took off 2 bases at V and 4 bases at J, with 2 bases between the two ends. CDR3 sequence reads: CASSLPYGYTF. The CDR3 nucleotides are TGTGCCAGCAGTTTACCCTATGGCTACACCTTC.